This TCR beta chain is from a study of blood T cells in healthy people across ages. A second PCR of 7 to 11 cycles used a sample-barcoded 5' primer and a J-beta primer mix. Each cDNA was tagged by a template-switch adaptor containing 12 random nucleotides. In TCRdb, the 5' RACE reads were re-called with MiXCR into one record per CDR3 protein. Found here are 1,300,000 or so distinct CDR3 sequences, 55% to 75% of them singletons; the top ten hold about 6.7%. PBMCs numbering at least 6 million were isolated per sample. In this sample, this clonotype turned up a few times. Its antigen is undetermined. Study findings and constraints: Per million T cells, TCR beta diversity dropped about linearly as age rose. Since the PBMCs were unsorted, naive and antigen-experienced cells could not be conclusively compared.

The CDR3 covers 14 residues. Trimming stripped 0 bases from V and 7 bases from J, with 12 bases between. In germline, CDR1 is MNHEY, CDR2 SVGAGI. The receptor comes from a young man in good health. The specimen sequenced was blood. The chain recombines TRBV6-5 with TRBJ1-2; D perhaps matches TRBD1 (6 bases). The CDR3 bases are TGTGCCAGCAGTTACTCCGAAGCAGGGGTTGGCTACACCTTC. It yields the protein CASSYSEAGVGYTF.